The present TCR beta chain was sequenced within a study of T cell changes during pregnancy in multiple sclerosis (dated by TCRdb to the late 2010s). Regarding the study in general: The study looked at changes in the T cell repertoire across pregnancy in women with multiple sclerosis.

Library preparation was by the immunoSEQ multiplex PCR assay. This is the immuneACCESS table as TCRdb keeps it, with only in-frame sequences that have V and J called. A part of the clones is gone; compared with another copy, unresolved V genes explain less than half, and the rest is unexplained. This sample holds 55,000 to 85,000 clones; around 90% were observed only once. The ten largest clones take up 1% to 1.5% of the sample. Concerning this clone: No antigen is known for it. Base qualities are not recorded, but no much larger clone differs from it by a single base.

The germline V gene gives CDR1 as MGHDK and CDR2 as SYGVNS. V ends up 7 bases short and J 3 bases short, with an unmatched junction base count of 4. CDR3 length: 13 amino acids, cysteine to phenylalanine. This entry keeps only the CDR3 DNA: 39 bases, framed from base 1. This TCR was recovered from a female donor with multiple sclerosis, enrolled in a pregnancy study. The sample consisted of peripheral blood, taken in the third trimester of pregnancy. Recombination linked TRBV25-1 to TRBJ2-5, with 8 bases aligning to TRBD2. The CDR3 reads CASIRAGEETQYF. Here is the DNA: TGTGCCAGCATACGAGCGGGAGAAGAGACCCAGTACTTC.